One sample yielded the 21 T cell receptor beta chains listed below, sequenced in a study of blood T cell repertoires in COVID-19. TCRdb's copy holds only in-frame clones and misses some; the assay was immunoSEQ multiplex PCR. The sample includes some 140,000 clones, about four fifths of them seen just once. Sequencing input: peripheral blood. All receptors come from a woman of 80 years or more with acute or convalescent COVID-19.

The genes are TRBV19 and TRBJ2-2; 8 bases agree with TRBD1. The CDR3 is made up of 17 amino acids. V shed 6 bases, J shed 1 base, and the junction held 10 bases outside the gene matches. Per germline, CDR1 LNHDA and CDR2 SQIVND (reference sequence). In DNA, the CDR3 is TGTGCCAGTAGGGCCCCAGGGGGCAGGAAGAACACCGGGGAGCTGTTTTTT. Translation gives CASRAPGGRKNTGELFF.

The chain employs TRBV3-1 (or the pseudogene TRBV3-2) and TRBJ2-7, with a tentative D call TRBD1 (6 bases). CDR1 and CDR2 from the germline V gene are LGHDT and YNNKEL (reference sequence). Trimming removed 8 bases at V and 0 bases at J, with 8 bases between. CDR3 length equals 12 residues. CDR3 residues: CASRDISYEQYF. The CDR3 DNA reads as TGTGCCAGCCGGGACATCTCCTACGAGCAGTACTTC.

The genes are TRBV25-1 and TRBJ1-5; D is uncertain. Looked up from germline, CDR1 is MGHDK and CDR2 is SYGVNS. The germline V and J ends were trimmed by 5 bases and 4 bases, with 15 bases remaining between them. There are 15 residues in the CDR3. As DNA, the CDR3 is TGTGCCAGCAGTCCCCGTGGGAGGGCTAATCAGCCCCAGCATTTT. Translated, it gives CASSPRGRANQPQHF. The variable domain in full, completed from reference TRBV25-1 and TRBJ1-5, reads EADIYQTPRYLVIGTGKKITLECSQTMGHDKMYWYQQDPGMELHLIHYSYGVNSTEKGDLSSESTVSRIRTEHFPLTLESARPSHTSQYLCASSPRGRANQPQHFGDGTRLSIL.

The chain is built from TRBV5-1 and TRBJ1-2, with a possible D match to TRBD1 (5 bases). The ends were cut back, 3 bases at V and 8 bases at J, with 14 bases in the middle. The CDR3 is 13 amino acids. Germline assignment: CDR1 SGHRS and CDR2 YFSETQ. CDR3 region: CASSSQGFEGYTF. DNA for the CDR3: TGCGCCAGCAGCTCCCAGGGCTTCGAGGGCTACACCTTC.

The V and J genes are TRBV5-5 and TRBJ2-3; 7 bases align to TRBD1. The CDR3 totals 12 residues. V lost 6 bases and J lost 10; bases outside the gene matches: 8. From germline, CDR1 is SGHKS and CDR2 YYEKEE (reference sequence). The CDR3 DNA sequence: TGTGCCAGCATATCTTTAAGGGGGCCGCAGTATTTT. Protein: CASISLRGPQYF. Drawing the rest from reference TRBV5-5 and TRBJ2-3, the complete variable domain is DAGVTQSPTHLIKTRGQQVTLRCSPISGHKSVSWYQQVLGQGPQFIFQYYEKEERGRGNFPDRFSARQFPNYSSELNVNALLLGDSALYLCASISLRGPQYFGPGTRLTVL.

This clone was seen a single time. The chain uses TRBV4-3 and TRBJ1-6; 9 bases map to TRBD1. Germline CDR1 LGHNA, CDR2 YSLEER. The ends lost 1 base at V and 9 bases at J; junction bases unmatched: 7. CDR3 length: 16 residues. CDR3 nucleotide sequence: TGCGCCAGCAGCCAAGTAGGAGGACAGGGGCGTTCACCCCTCCACTTT. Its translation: CASSQVGGQGRSPLHF.

The CDR3 sequence is CASSLRPVEGYTF. CDR3 sequence (DNA): TGTGCCAGCAGTTTGCGCCCAGTGGAGGGCTACACCTTC. J is TRBJ1-2 and V is TRBV12-3 or TRBV12-4; D call uncertain. V was cut by 3 bases and J by 8 bases, with 13 bases left in between. The CDR3 totals 13 residues.

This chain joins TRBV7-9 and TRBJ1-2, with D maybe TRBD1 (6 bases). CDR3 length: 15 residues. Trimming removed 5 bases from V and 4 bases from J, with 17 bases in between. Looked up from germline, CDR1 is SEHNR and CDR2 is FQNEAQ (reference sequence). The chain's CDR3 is CASSARDIFPYGYTF. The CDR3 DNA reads TGTGCCAGCAGCGCACGGGACATTTTTCCCTATGGCTACACCTTC.

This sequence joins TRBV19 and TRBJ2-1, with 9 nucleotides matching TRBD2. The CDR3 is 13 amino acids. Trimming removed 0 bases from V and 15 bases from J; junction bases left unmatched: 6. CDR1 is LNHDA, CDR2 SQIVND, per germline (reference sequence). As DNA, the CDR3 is TGTGCCAGTAGTATAGACCAGACTAGCGGTCCGTTCTTC. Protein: CASSIDQTSGPFF. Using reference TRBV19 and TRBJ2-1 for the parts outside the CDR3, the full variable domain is DGGITQSPKYLFRKEGQNVTLSCEQNLNHDAMYWYRQDPGQGLRLIYYSQIVNDFQKGDIAEGYSVSREKKESFPLTVTSAQKNPTAFYLCASSIDQTSGPFFGPGTRLTVL.

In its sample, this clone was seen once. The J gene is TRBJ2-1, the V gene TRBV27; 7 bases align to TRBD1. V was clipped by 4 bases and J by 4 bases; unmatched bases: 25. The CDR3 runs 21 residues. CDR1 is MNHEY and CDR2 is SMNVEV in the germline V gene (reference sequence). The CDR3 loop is CASSYPGTAKEPICLYNEQFF. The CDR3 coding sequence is TGTGCCAGCAGTTACCCCGGGACAGCCAAAGAGCCCATCTGCCTTTACAATGAGCAGTTCTTC.

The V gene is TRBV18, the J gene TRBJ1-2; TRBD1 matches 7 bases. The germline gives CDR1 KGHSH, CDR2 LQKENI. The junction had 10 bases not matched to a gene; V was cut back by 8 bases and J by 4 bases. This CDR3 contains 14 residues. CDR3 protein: CASAGQATPYGYTF. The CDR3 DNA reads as TGTGCCAGCGCAGGACAGGCTACCCCCTATGGCTACACCTTC.

The CDR3 sequence is CASSPRSGAQETQYF. The DNA for the CDR3 is TGTGCCAGCAGCCCCCGGAGTGGGGCCCAAGAGACCCAGTACTTC. The genes are TRBV7-2 and TRBJ2-5, with D possibly TRBD1 on 5 matching bases. CDR3 length: 15 residues. The germline gives CDR1 SGHTA, CDR2 FQGNSA. Between the trimmed V and J ends, which lost 5 bases and 1 base, there was a span of 14 bases.

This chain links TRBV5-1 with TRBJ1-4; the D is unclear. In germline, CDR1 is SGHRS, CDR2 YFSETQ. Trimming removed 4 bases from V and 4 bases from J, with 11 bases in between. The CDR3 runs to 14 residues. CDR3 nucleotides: TGCGCCAGCAGCCTACAGAGCCATAATGAAAAACTGTTTTTT. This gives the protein CASSLQSHNEKLFF.

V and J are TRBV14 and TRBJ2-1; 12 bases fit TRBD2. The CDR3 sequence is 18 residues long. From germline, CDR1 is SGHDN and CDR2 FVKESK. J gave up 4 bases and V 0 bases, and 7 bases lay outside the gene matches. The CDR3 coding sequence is TGTGCCAGCAGCCAAGACTGGACTAGCGGGACGAGGTACAATGAGCAGTTCTTC. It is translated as CASSQDWTSGTRYNEQFF.

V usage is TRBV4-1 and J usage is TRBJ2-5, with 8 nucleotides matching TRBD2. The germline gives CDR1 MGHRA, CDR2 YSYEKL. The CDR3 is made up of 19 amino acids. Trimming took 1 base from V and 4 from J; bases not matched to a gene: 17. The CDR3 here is CASSQGVFGRGDVGETQYF. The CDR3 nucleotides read TGCGCCAGCAGCCAAGGGGTATTCGGGCGGGGGGACGTAGGAGAGACCCAGTACTTC.

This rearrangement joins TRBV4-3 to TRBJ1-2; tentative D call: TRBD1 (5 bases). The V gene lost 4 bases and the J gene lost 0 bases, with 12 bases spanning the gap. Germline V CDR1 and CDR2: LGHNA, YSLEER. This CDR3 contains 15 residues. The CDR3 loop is CASSRWRGANYGYTF. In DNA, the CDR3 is TGCGCCAGCAGCCGATGGAGGGGAGCTAACTATGGCTACACCTTC.

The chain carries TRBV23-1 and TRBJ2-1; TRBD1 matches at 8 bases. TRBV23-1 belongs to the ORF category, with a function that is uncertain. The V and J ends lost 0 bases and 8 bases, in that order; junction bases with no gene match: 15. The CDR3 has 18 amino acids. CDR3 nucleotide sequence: TGCGCCAGCAGTCAATCAGAGCCACCGAGGGGACAGGAAGATGAGCAGTTCTTC. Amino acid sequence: CASSQSEPPRGQEDEQFF.

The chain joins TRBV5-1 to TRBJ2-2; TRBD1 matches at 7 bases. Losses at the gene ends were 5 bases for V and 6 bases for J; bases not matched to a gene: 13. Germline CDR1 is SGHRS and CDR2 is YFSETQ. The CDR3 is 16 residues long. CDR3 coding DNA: TGCGCCAGCAGTTCCACCCGGACAGGAGGCGCCGGGGAGCTGTTTTTT. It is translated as CASSSTRTGGAGELFF. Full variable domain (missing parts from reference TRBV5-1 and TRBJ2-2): KAGVTQTPRYLIKTRGQQVTLSCSPISGHRSVSWYQQTPGQGLQFLFEYFSETQRNKGNFPGRFSGRQFSNSRSEMNVSTLELGDSALYLCASSSTRTGGAGELFFGEGSRLTVL.

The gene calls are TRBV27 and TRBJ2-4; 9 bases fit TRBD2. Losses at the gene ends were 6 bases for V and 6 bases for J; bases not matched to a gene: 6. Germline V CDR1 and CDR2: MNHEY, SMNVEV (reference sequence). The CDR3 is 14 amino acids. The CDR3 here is CASRAGGGRNIQYF. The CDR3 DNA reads TGTGCCAGCAGGGCGGGGGGGGGTCGAAACATTCAGTACTTC.

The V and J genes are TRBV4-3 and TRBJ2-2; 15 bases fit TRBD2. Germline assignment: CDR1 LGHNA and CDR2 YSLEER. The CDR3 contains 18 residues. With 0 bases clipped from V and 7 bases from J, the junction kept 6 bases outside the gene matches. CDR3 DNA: TGCGCCAGCAGCCAAGAGGGACTAGCGGGGGGCAGGGGCGGGGAGCTGTTTTTT. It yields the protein CASSQEGLAGGRGGELFF.

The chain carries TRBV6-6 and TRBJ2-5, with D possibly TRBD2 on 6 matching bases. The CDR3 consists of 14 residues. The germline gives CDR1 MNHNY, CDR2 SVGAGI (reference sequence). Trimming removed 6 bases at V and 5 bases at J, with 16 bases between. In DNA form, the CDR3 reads TGTGCCAGCAGGTCCCGTCGGGGAGGTGAGACCCAGTACTTC. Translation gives CASRSRRGGETQYF.